This T cell receptor beta chain was obtained from a study of control samples from healthy donors and cancer patients. The CDR3 totals 13 residues. V was pared by 1 base and J by 12 bases, with 13 bases between. Profiled with immunoSEQ multiplex PCR; TCRdb holds only in-frame clones, not every one. The sample includes about 73,000 clones, 90% to 95% of them seen just once. The specimen sequenced was blood. The chain has TRBV12-3 or TRBV12-4 and TRBJ2-1, with a possible D match to TRBD2 (5 bases). The sequence came from a woman aged 40-49 years in good health. For the CDR3, the DNA is TGTGCCAGCAGTTTAGGAGGGTGGAGTGGGCAGTTCTTC. This codes for CASSLGGWSGQFF.